This TCR beta chain was sequenced in a study of shared clonotypes between healthy human individuals. Study results and limitations: As a rule, naive subsets had a larger estimated richness than memory subsets.

Concerning this clone: The target antigen is unknown.

This CDR3 comprises 15 residues. The germline V gene encodes CDR1 MNHEY and CDR2 SMNVEV (reference sequence). V lost 6 bases and J lost 4; bases outside the gene matches: 7. Some clones are missing from TCRdb's copy, which holds only in-frame ones; the method was immunoSEQ multiplex PCR. Counted here are approximately 2.4 million clones, under 97% occurring once; the ten biggest clones make up roughly 0.13%. This sequence joins TRBV27 and TRBJ2-3, with 10 nucleotides matching TRBD2. Sequencing was done on a sample of naive CD4+ T cells sorted from blood. Stated subset: CD45RA+ positively selected. The sequence came from a man between 18 and 35 years old in good health. CDR3 amino acids: CASSLLAGAPDTQYF. The CDR3 bases are TGTGCCAGCAGCTTGCTAGCGGGAGCACCAGATACGCAGTATTTT.